Listed below are T cell receptor beta chains from one sample, sequenced in a study of cytomegalovirus exposure and HLA in healthy donors. Profiling relied on immunoSEQ multiplex PCR, and the TCRdb table lists in-frame clones only, not all of them. The sample holds more than 90,000 clones, about 78% seen once. Material for sequencing was PBMCs. These receptors were taken from a woman in her 40s in good health and CMV-seropositive. The CDR3 runs from the conserved cysteine through the conserved F or W. The D gene is left open where the match is weak. The listing skips clone size in some rows; elsewhere it reads once, few, many or a size class.

>TRBV10-3|TRBD2|TRBJ2-3|-
TGTGCCATCAGTGCTATCCTAGCGGGAGGGGGAGGCACAGATACGCAGTATTTT
CAISAILAGGGGTDTQYF
>TRBV6-6|-|TRBJ2-7|-
TGTGCCAGCGCCAGGGGGGTGGGAGAGCAGTACTTC
CASARGVGEQYF
>TRBV7-3|-|TRBJ2-5|-
TGTGCCAGCAGCTTTGCAGGGAACGCCCAAGAGACCCAGTACTTC
CASSFAGNAQETQYF
>TRBV2|-|TRBJ2-3|-
TGTGCCAGCACCCCGGGGGGCGGCACAGATACGCAGTATTTT
CASTPGGGTDTQYF
>TRBV19|-|TRBJ2-5|-
TGTGCCAGTAGTATAGGAGGCGGGAAAGGTGAGACCCAGTACTTC
CASSIGGGKGETQYF
>TRBV2|-|TRBJ2-2|-
TGTGCCAGCAGTGAAGAGACGGAGGACGGGGAGCTGTTTTTT
CASSEETEDGELFF
>TRBV6-1|TRBD1|TRBJ1-2|few
TGTGCCAGTCGAAGACAGGGGAACCTAAACTATGGCTACACCTTC
CASRRQGNLNYGYTF
>TRBV5-1|-|TRBJ2-7|-
TGCGCCAGCAGCCCCGGGGCGGGACAGTCGATCGAGCAGTACTTC
CASSPGAGQSIEQYF
>TRBV5-4|TRBD1|TRBJ1-2|-
TGTGCCAGCAGCTGGGGGACAGGGACGTATGGCTACACCTTC
CASSWGTGTYGYTF
>TRBV6-1|-|TRBJ2-4|-
TGTGCCAGCAGTGAAGGTGGCCTAGGGGGAAACATTCAGTACTTC
CASSEGGLGGNIQYF
>TRBV28|-|TRBJ2-7|-
TGTGCCAGCAGTTTAGGGGGACTCTACGAGCAGTACTTC
CASSLGGLYEQYF
>TRBV5-4|TRBD2|TRBJ2-2|-
TGTGCCAGCAGCCCTGTTGGAGCGGGAGGGTCGAACACCGGGGAGCTGTTTTTT
CASSPVGAGGSNTGELFF
>TRBV11-2|-|TRBJ2-7|-
TGTGCCAGCAGCTTAACCGGGACACCCCTCTACGAGCAGTACTTC
CASSLTGTPLYEQYF
>TRBV9|TRBD1|TRBJ1-2|once
TGTGCCAGCAGCGTAAGGTCGGACAGGGGGCAAGGCTACACCTTC
CASSVRSDRGQGYTF
>TRBV5-1|-|TRBJ2-7|few
TGCGCCAGCAGCTTGGGATATCCGGGCGAGCAGTACTTC
CASSLGYPGEQYF
>TRBV5-4|TRBD2|TRBJ2-7|-
TGTGCCAGCAGCTCCAGTAGCGGGTCCTCCTACGAGCAGTACTTC
CASSSSSGSSYEQYF
>TRBV27|TRBD1|TRBJ1-1|once
TGTGCCAGCAGTTTAAGAAGGGGGACAGAACACACTGAAGCTTTCTTT
CASSLRRGTEHTEAFF
>TRBV7-8|-|TRBJ2-1|-
TGTGCCAGCAGCTTAGGCGAGACAGTCCTTGAGCAGTTCTTC
CASSLGETVLEQFF
>TRBV18|TRBD1|TRBJ1-2|few
TGTGCCAGCTCACCATACGTCAGGGGGCTGGAGGGCTACACCTTC
CASSPYVRGLEGYTF
>TRBV10-1|-|TRBJ2-3|-
TGCGCCAGCAGTGTTACAGGTACGCACACAGATACGCAGTATTTT
CASSVTGTHTDTQYF
>TRBV5-1|TRBD2|TRBJ2-5|-
TGCGCCAGCAGCTTGGCTACTAGCGGGAGTGCAGAGACCCAGTACTTC
CASSLATSGSAETQYF
>TRBV7-3|-|TRBJ2-3|-
TGTGCCAGCAGCTTAAACCGGGGCACAGATACGCAGTATTTT
CASSLNRGTDTQYF
>TRBV28|-|TRBJ1-1|-
TGTGCCAGCAGGACAGGTCACACTGAAGCTTTCTTT
CASRTGHTEAFF
>TRBV6-5|-|TRBJ2-6|-
TGTGCCAGCAGCTACTCTGGGGCCAACGTCCTGACTTTC
CASSYSGANVLTF
>TRBV7-9|-|TRBJ1-1|-
TGTGCCAGCAGCTTACGGGGGAAAGGGACTGAAGCTTTCTTT
CASSLRGKGTEAFF
>TRBV28|-|TRBJ2-1|-
TGTGCCACAGGACTGGCCCCGGCGCAGCAGTTCTTC
CATGLAPAQQFF
>TRBV18|-|TRBJ1-5|-
TGTGCCAGCTCACCACACAGAAATCAGCCCCAGCATTTT
CASSPHRNQPQHF
>TRBV18|TRBD2|TRBJ2-5|-
TGTGCCAGCTCTACCACATGGGGAGGGCAAGAGACCCAGTACTTC
CASSTTWGGQETQYF
>TRBV5-1|-|TRBJ2-7|-
TGCGCCAGCCGACATACCGCGACGGACGAGCAGTACTTC
CASRHTATDEQYF
>TRBV11-2|TRBD1|TRBJ2-5|-
TGTGCCAGCAGCTTTACCACCGACAGGGGTCAGTACTTC
CASSFTTDRGQYF
>TRBV10-1|TRBD1|TRBJ2-3|-
TGCGCCAGCAGTGAGTCGACAGGGGGACCAGATACGCAGTATTTT
CASSESTGGPDTQYF
>TRBV10-2|TRBD2|TRBJ2-1|few
TGCGCCAGCAGCACGGGACTAGCGGCCTACAATGAGCAGTTCTTC
CASSTGLAAYNEQFF
>TRBV7-9|-|TRBJ2-1|-
TGTGCCAGCAGCTTAGTGGTGGACAGCCTGGGTGAGCAGTTCTTC
CASSLVVDSLGEQFF
>TRBV6-5|TRBD1|TRBJ1-1|few
TGTGCCAGCAGTCCCAGGACAGGGAACACTGAAGCTTTCTTT
CASSPRTGNTEAFF
>TRBV2|-|TRBJ2-1|-
TGTGCCAGCAGTACCACAGGGTTGGTTGAGCAGTTCTTC
CASSTTGLVEQFF
>TRBV7-2|TRBD1|TRBJ1-6|few
TGTGCCAGCAGCCCCGGACAGGGAAACTCACCCCTCCACTTT
CASSPGQGNSPLHF
>TRBV6-1|TRBD2|TRBJ2-1|-
TGTGCCAGCAGCTCTAGCGGGAGCCGAAATGAGCAGTTCTTC
CASSSSGSRNEQFF
>TRBV30|TRBD1|TRBJ2-7|few
TGTGCCTGGAGTCCAGGACAGGGGGCGTTTGAGCAGTACTTC
CAWSPGQGAFEQYF
>TRBV6-6|TRBD2|TRBJ2-7|few
TGTGCCAGCGCCCCGGGACTAGGGCAAAACTACGAGCAGTACTTC
CASAPGLGQNYEQYF
>TRBV7-9|-|TRBJ2-7|-
TGTGCCAGCAGCTTTAACCTAGCTTGGGAGGAGCAGTACTTC
CASSFNLAWEEQYF
>TRBV5-4|TRBD1|TRBJ1-2|-
TGTGCCAGCAGCGGCCGGGACAGGGTTGATGGCTACACCTTC
CASSGRDRVDGYTF
>TRBV18|TRBD2|TRBJ2-3|-
TGTGCCAGCTCAGGGGGACTAGGAACAGATACGCAGTATTTT
CASSGGLGTDTQYF
>TRBV5-1|-|TRBJ1-5|-
TGCGCCAGCAGCCCATCGGACAGAAGCAATCAGCCCCAGCATTTT
CASSPSDRSNQPQHF
>TRBV25-1|TRBD2|TRBJ2-1|-
TGTGCCAGCAGTGAATGGGGGACTAGCGGTAACAATGAGCAGTTCTTC
CASSEWGTSGNNEQFF
>TRBV25-1|TRBD1|TRBJ2-3|-
TGTGCCAGCAGTGACAGGGGGTTGGGAGATACGCAGTATTTT
CASSDRGLGDTQYF
>TRBV2|-|TRBJ2-3|-
TGTGCCAGCAGTGAAAATAAGCACCCTAGCACAGATACGCAGTATTTT
CASSENKHPSTDTQYF
>TRBV27|TRBD1|TRBJ2-2|-
TGTGCCAGCAGGAAGACAGGGGGCGCAGGGACCGGGGAGCTGTTTTTT
CASRKTGGAGTGELFF
>TRBV4-1|-|TRBJ2-7|-
TGCGCCAGCAGCCCATTCTCTCACGGGAGTCGGGTCTACGAGCAGTACTTC
CASSPFSHGSRVYEQYF
>TRBV9|TRBD2|TRBJ2-7|-
TGTGCCAGCAGCGTAGGGCCTATAGCGGGGGAATACGAGCAGTACTTC
CASSVGPIAGEYEQYF
>TRBV7-2|-|TRBJ2-1|few
TGTGCCAGCAGCCCACCCGTCGGGAGAGTAGGCAATGAGCAGTTCTTC
CASSPPVGRVGNEQFF
>TRBV9|TRBD2|TRBJ2-2|-
TGTGCCAGCAGCCCGGGACTAGCGGGAGTGCACGGGGAGCTGTTTTTT
CASSPGLAGVHGELFF
>TRBV6-5|TRBD1|TRBJ1-1|-
TGTGCCAGCAGTAAGACAGGGCCGGGGAGAGAAGCTTTCTTT
CASSKTGPGREAFF